This entry is about one TCR beta chain. Its antigen is not identified. The sample is drawn from a study of PD-1 blockade in classical Hodgkin lymphoma. Whole-study findings and limits: Those patients who began receiving nivolumab less than 1 year after ASCT had lower diversity, and they were excluded. It was among complete responders that baseline diversity resembled that of newly diagnosed patients. TCR diversity at baseline was reported to be reduced in newly diagnosed patients relative to healthy donors.

Clones were read by immunoSEQ multiplex PCR, and TCRdb kept only the in-frame ones, dropping some. Of about 11,000 clones listed, around three quarters are singletons. In every patient, relapse followed autologous stem cell transplantation, while exposure to brentuximab vedotin differed. This specimen consisted of peripheral blood mononuclear cells (PBMCs), obtained at baseline. The receptor was isolated from a human donor with classical Hodgkin lymphoma.

The CDR3 nucleotides are TGTGCCAGCAGCGTAGCGGCTAGCGGGGGGGCAAGAGAGACCCAGTACTTC. Its translation is CASSVAASGGARETQYF. This chain joins TRBV9 and TRBJ2-5; 12 bases are shared with TRBD2. V trimming: 0 bases; J trimming: 4 bases; junction bases outside the gene matches: 7. The CDR3 sequence is 17 residues long. CDR1 is SGDLS and CDR2 is YYNGEE in the germline V gene.